These 10 T cell receptor beta chains came from one sample sequenced in a study of blood T cells in healthy people across ages. Together with a sample-barcoded 5' primer, a J-beta primer mix was included in a second PCR lasting roughly 6 to 12 cycles. TCRdb recomputed calls from the 5' RACE reads with MiXCR, one row per CDR3 protein. The sample carries 380,000 or so distinct CDR3 sequences, approximately 52% recorded once. Sequences were obtained from blood. The receptors derive from a man in his sixties in good health.

The gene calls are TRBV4-2 and TRBJ2-3, with D possibly being TRBD2 (7 bases). Trimming left V 2 bases short and J 2 bases short, with 20 bases between. The CDR3 has 18 amino acids. From germline, CDR1 is LGHNA and CDR2 YNFKEQ. CDR3 amino acids: CASSQRGGEAVHTDTQYF. DNA of the CDR3: TGTGCCAGCAGCCAAAGGGGGGGGGAAGCGGTTCACACAGATACGCAGTATTTT.

V and J are TRBV2 and TRBJ1-2, with a possible D match to TRBD1 (6 bases). CDR1 and CDR2 (germline): SNHLY, FYNNEI. CDR3 length: 14 residues. The V end lost 6 bases, the J end lost 5 bases, and 16 bases lay between the germline ends. CDR3 loop: CASSPRRTEYGYTF. In nucleotides, the CDR3 is TGTGCCAGCAGCCCCCGCCGGACAGAGTATGGCTACACCTTC.

The J gene is TRBJ2-4, the V gene TRBV28, with D possibly being TRBD2 (5 bases). The CDR3 sequence is 15 residues long. The germline gives CDR1 MDHEN, CDR2 SYDVKM. Trimming stripped 7 bases from V and 0 bases from J, with 13 bases between. CDR3 nucleotide sequence: TGTGCCAGCACTAATCGGGATCTAGCCAAAAACATTCAGTACTTC. It yields the protein CASTNRDLAKNIQYF.

The sample holds a few counts of this clonotype. The chain links TRBV11-1 to TRBJ2-5; 10 nucleotides line up with TRBD1. V dropped 11 bases and J dropped 6; count of bases not matched to a gene: 9. The germline CDR1 and CDR2 sequences are SGHAT and FQDESV (reference sequence). CDR3 length: 13 amino acids. CDR3 bases: TGTGCCTCCGGGACAGGGGTAGCGAAGACCCAGTACTTC. Translation gives CASGTGVAKTQYF.

This clonotype occurred a few times. V and J are TRBV28 and TRBJ2-5; weak D call: TRBD1 (5 bases). Germline CDR1 reads MDHEN; CDR2 reads SYDVKM. CDR3 length equals 14 residues. Between the trimmed V and J ends, which lost 3 bases and 6 bases, there was a span of 14 bases. The CDR3 DNA reads TGTGCCAGCAGTTTTAGGGCAGGGAAAAAGACCCAGTACTTC. This gives the protein CASSFRAGKKTQYF.

The chain carries TRBV9 and TRBJ2-7, with D unclear. CDR3 length: 14 residues. Germline assignment: CDR1 SGDLS and CDR2 YYNGEE. Trimming took 4 bases from V and 0 from J, leaving 11 bases between them. The CDR3 DNA follows: TGTGCCAGCAGCCCCCGACGGATCTCCTACGAGCAGTACTTC. Translation gives CASSPRRISYEQYF. The full variable domain, rest sourced from reference TRBV9 and TRBJ2-7, is DSGVTQTPKHLITATGQRVTLRCSPRSGDLSVYWYQQSLDQGLQFLIQYYNGEERAKGNILERFSAQQFPDLHSELNLSSLELGDSALYFCASSPRRISYEQYFGPGTRLTVT.

This clonotype occurred a few times. The rearrangement uses TRBV12-3 or TRBV12-4 and TRBJ2-3; no clear D gene. There are 13 residues in the CDR3. V was shortened by 5 bases and J by 5 bases, with 11 bases between the two germline ends. The CDR3 here is CASSIRHVDTQYF. CDR3 nucleotides: TGTGCCAGCAGTATCAGACATGTAGATACGCAGTATTTT.

The chain joins TRBV29-1 to TRBJ2-7; D may be TRBD2 (6 bases). The CDR3 is made up of 13 amino acids. CDR1 is SQVTM, CDR2 ANQGSEA, per germline. V lost 4 bases to trimming and J lost 0 bases, with 10 bases between them. The DNA for the CDR3 is TGCAGCGTTGGGCGGGGCTCCTCCTACGAGCAGTACTTC. Amino acids: CSVGRGSSYEQYF.

This clonotype was observed a handful of times. V is TRBV7-3 and J is TRBJ2-1, with TRBD1 as a possible D gene (5 bases). Trimming took 5 bases from V and 4 from J, leaving 15 bases between them. This CDR3 region has 15 residues. Germline assignment: CDR1 SGHTA and CDR2 FQGTGA. The CDR3 loop is CASSPTGLSYNEQFF. The CDR3 bases are TGTGCCAGCAGCCCTACAGGCCTCTCTTACAATGAGCAGTTCTTC.

This chain joins TRBV6-2 or TRBV6-3 and TRBJ2-5, with D maybe TRBD1 (6 bases). Trimming took 7 bases from V and 0 from J, leaving 12 bases between them. Germline V CDR1 and CDR2: MNHEY, SVGEGT. The CDR3 is made up of 14 amino acids. The CDR3 DNA reads TGTGCCAGCAACTACGGGACAAACCAAGAGACCCAGTACTTC. This sequence encodes CASNYGTNQETQYF.